This T cell receptor beta chain was found in a study of early T cells in non-severe SARS-CoV-2 infection. As for the study in general: It was bulk RNA from unsorted whole blood that was sequenced, and the chains were unpaired.

Points on this clonotype: Its antigen is as yet unknown.

This CDR3 has 14 amino acids. The germline V gene has CDR1 MDHEN and CDR2 SYDVKM. Losses at the gene ends were 6 bases for V and 4 bases for J; bases not matched to a gene: 8. Separate cDNA molecules each had unique molecular identifiers attached to them. TCRdb analysed the 5' RACE reads with MiXCR anew, one entry per CDR3 protein. The data hold about 37,000 distinct CDR3 sequences, with 7.9% observed a single time. Study findings and constraints: There was a bias toward anti-spike CD8 responses in VDJdb matching, which missed private and CD4 specificities.

V usage is TRBV28 and J usage is TRBJ1-1; 7 positions agree with TRBD1. The sequence was obtained from an adult who was a healthcare worker with PCR-confirmed SARS-CoV-2 infection or an uninfected control (not recorded which). Sequencing used whole blood, obtained at baseline. The CDR3 here is CASRPLQGTTEAFF. The CDR3 coding sequence is TGTGCCAGCAGACCTTTACAGGGGACCACTGAAGCTTTCTTT.